Only a few counts were recorded for the clone carrying this T cell receptor (beta chain). The antigen is undetermined. V was shortened by 0 bases and J by 5 bases, with 8 bases between the two germline ends. The CDR3 is made up of 14 amino acids. CDR1 MNHEY and CDR2 SVGAGI come from the germline V gene. This record belongs to a study of beta chain features in type 1 diabetes. Study-wide results and caveats: The naive, central memory and Treg TCRB repertoires showed an apparent similarity that was greater among patients than among healthy donors.

Expressed TCRB transcripts got sequenced, as all isolated RNA was reverse transcribed. TCRdb's copy holds only in-frame clones and misses some; the assay was immunoSEQ multiplex PCR. Here the sample spans around 340,000 clones, 8% being singletons. One heparinised blood draw averaging around 100 mL was given by each donor. The V gene is TRBV6-5, the J gene TRBJ1-5, with D maybe TRBD1 (5 bases). Sample: central memory CD4+ T cells from blood. The sequence was collected from a young woman in good health. This chain's CDR3 is CASSYSQAYQPQHF. The CDR3 DNA reads TGTGCCAGCAGTTACTCACAGGCATATCAGCCCCAGCATTTT.